Listed below are T cell receptor beta chains from one sample, sequenced in a study of radiotherapy plus CTLA-4 blockade in lung cancer. The table came from immunoSEQ multiplex PCR; TCRdb's copy has only in-frame clones and leaves some out. The sample shows approximately 34,000 clones, 70% of them seen only once. Sequencing used peripheral blood, obtained from a patient treated with radiotherapy plus ipilimumab. The receptor set was obtained from a human donor with non-small cell lung cancer who had stable disease on radiotherapy plus ipilimumab. Both conserved end residues are part of each CDR3. The D gene is left open where the match is weak. Expanded clones get a size class; other rows say once, few or many, or leave the size out.

>-|TRBJ2-6|18|TRBV5-2|-
TGTGCCAGCAATGACTGTCGAGATACACAAAGTCGGGCCAACGTCCTGACTTTC
CASNDCRDTQSRANVLTF
>-|TRBJ2-7|16|TRBV5-1|TRBD1
TGCGCCAGCAGCTTGTTGAAGGGGGCCTTCTCCTACGAGCAGTACTTC
CASSLLKGAFSYEQYF
>once|TRBJ2-4|14|TRBV5-4|-
TGTGCCAGCAGCCGCCCTAGCGACAAAAACATTCAGTACTTC
CASSRPSDKNIQYF
>-|TRBJ2-2|15|TRBV28|TRBD2
TGTGCCAGCAGTCCCCGTAAGGCGGGGGGCGGGGAGCTGTTTTTT
CASSPRKAGGGELFF
>few|TRBJ2-4|18|TRBV4-3|TRBD2
TGCGCCAGCAGCCAAGATCCTAGCGGGAGCTTGCTCAAAAACATTCAGTACTTC
CASSQDPSGSLLKNIQYF
>-|TRBJ2-5|10|TRBV20-1|-
TGCAGTGCCTGGTCGGAGACCCAGTACTTC
CSAWSETQYF
>-|TRBJ1-1|15|TRBV6-5|TRBD1
TGTGCCAGCAGTTACTTGGGACAGCAAAACACTGAAGCTTTCTTT
CASSYLGQQNTEAFF
>few|TRBJ2-7|15|TRBV9|TRBD2
TGTGCCAGCAGCGCCACTAGCGGGAGGGGAAACGAGCAGTACTTC
CASSATSGRGNEQYF
>few|TRBJ2-1|16|TRBV9|-
TGTGCCAGCAGCGTAGTGGCCGGGATGGGATACAATGAGCAGTTCTTC
CASSVVAGMGYNEQFF
>-|TRBJ1-4|15|TRBV25-1|-
TGTGCCAGCAGTGAATCAGGCCGCTCAAATGAAAAACTGTTTTTT
CASSESGRSNEKLFF
>-|TRBJ2-3|11|TRBV21-1|-
TGTGCCAGCGAAAGCCCGGCTGCGCAGTATTTT
CASESPAAQYF
>once|TRBJ1-1|13|TRBV19|-
TGTGCCAGTAGTAAAGCCAGATACACTGAAGCTTTCTTT
CASSKARYTEAFF
>once|TRBJ2-3|13|TRBV7-9|-
TGTGCCAGCAGCTTCCCACAAGGAGATACGCAGTATTTT
CASSFPQGDTQYF